This section outlines one TCR beta chain sequence together with its context. Antigen unknown. V lost 4 bases, J lost 7 bases, and 17 bases lay in between. Germline-derived CDR1 and CDR2 are SEHNR and FQNEAQ (reference sequence). CDR3 size: 14 residues. These data are taken from a study of T cells in Graves' hyperthyroidism and ophthalmopathy. General observations from the study: Expanded thyroid clonotypes (above 0.001) were mostly also found in blood.

Researchers amplified the TCR beta CDR3 regions from RNA transcripts. A set of HTBI primers served as the primers for a first-round RT-PCR of the TCR CDR3. In TCRdb, the multiplex PCR reads were re-called with MiXCR into one record per CDR3 protein. Here the sample spans approximately 270,000 distinct CDR3 sequences, about 15% being singletons. Reasons for excluding patients were uncontrolled infection, other autoimmune disease, pregnancy or lactation. Diagnostic assessment was based on clinical symptoms, serum thyroxine and TRAb, thyroid ultrasound and orbital computed tomography. Progressors' blood was drawn at hyperthyroidism diagnosis, before ophthalmopathy symptoms.

Material: blood. This chain joins TRBV7-9 and TRBJ2-7, with D perhaps TRBD1 (6 bases). The TCR was taken from a woman between 35 and 50 years old with Graves' hyperthyroidism that later progressed to Graves' ophthalmopathy. CDR3 nucleotides: TGTGCCAGCAGCTATTCGGACAGCGGCCCTGAGCAGTACTTC. Residues: CASSYSDSGPEQYF. Full variable domain (outside the CDR3, taken from reference TRBV7-9 and TRBJ2-7): DTGVSQNPRHKITKRGQNVTFRCDPISEHNRLYWYRQTLGQGPEFLTYFQNEAQLEKSRLLSDRFSAERPKGSFSTLEIQRTEQGDSAMYLCASSYSDSGPEQYFGPGTRLTVT.